This entry concerns a single T cell receptor (beta chain). The sample belongs to a study of control samples from healthy donors and cancer patients. Generated by immunoSEQ multiplex PCR, the TCRdb table keeps only in-frame clones and is missing some. Of some 160,000 clones in the sample, roughly 94% were seen once. This TCR derives from a middle-aged woman in good health. Sequences were obtained from blood.

CDR3 nucleotides: TGTGCCAGCAGCGTCAGCGGGAGGGCCAATGAGCAGTTCTTC. Translation gives CASSVSGRANEQFF. The V call is TRBV9, the J call TRBJ2-1, with TRBD2 matching over 10 bases. J gave up 6 bases and V 2 bases, and 2 bases lay outside the gene matches. The CDR3 is 14 residues long. In germline, CDR1 is SGDLS, CDR2 YYNGEE. The full variable domain, completed using reference TRBV9 and TRBJ2-1, is DSGVTQTPKHLITATGQRVTLRCSPRSGDLSVYWYQQSLDQGLQFLIQYYNGEERAKGNILERFSAQQFPDLHSELNLSSLELGDSALYFCASSVSGRANEQFFGPGTRLTVL.